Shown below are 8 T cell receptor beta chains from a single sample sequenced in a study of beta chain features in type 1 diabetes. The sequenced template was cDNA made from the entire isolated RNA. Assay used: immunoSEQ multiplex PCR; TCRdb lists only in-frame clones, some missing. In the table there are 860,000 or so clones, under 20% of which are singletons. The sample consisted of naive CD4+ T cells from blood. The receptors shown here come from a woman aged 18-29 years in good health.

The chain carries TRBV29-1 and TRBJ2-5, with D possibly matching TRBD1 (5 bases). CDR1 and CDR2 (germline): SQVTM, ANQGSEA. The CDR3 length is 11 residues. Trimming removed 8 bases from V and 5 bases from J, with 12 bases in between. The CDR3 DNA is TGCAGCAGCAGGGCCTGGGAGACCCAGTACTTC. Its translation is CSSRAWETQYF.

As DNA, the CDR3 is TGCAGCGTCCCGTCGACAGGGGGGTTCAATAACATTCAGTACTTC. Translating gives CSVPSTGGFNNIQYF. This rearrangement joins TRBV29-1 to TRBJ2-4, with TRBD1 matching over 9 bases. Germline lookup yields CDR1 SQVTM and CDR2 ANQGSEA. Trimming cost V 6 bases and J 7 bases; bases outside gene matches: 13. The CDR3 runs 15 residues.

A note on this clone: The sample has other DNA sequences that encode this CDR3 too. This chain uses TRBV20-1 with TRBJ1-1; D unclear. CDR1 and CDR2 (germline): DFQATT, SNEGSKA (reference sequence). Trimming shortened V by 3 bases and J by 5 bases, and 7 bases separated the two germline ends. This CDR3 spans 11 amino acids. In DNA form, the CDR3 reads TGCAGTGCTAGGACGGGAACTGAAGCTTTCTTT. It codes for CSARTGTEAFF.

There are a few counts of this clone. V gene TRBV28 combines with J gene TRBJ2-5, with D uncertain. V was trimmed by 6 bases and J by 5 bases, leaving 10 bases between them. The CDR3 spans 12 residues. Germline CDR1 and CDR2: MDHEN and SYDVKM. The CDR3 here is CASSSSMETQYF. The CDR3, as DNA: TGTGCCAGCAGCTCAAGTATGGAGACCCAGTACTTC.

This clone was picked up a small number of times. The CDR3 reads CSVDSTGTSGTNEQFF. The CDR3 DNA is TGCAGCGTTGACTCCACCGGGACTAGCGGAACCAATGAGCAGTTCTTC. The chain joins TRBV29-1 to TRBJ2-1; TRBD2 aligns across 11 bases. The V segment lost 3 bases and the J segment 6 bases; nucleotides outside the gene matches: 10. CDR3 length: 16 residues. CDR1 is SQVTM and CDR2 is ANQGSEA in the germline V gene.

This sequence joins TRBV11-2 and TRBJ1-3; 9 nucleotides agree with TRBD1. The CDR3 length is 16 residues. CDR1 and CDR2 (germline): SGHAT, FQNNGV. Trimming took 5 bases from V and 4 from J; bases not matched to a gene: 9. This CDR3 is CASSRILGQGGNTIYF. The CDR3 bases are TGTGCCAGCAGCCGAATTCTCGGACAGGGGGGAAACACCATATATTTT.

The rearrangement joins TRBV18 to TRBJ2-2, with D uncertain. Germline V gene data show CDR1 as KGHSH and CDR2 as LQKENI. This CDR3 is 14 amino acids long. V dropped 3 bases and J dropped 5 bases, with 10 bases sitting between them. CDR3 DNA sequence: TGTGCCAGCTCACCGGGCACATTGACCGGGGAGCTGTTTTTT. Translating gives CASSPGTLTGELFF. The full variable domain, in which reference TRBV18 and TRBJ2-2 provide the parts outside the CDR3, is NAGVMQNPRHLVRRRGQEARLRCSPMKGHSHVYWYRQLPEEGLKFMVYLQKENIIDESGMPKERFSAEFPKEGPSILRIQQVVRGDSAAYFCASSPGTLTGELFFGEGSRLTVL.

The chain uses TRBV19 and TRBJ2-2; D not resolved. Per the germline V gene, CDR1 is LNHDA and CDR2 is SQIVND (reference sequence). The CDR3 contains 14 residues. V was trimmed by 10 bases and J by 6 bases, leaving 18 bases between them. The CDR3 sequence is CATQVGYWAGELFF. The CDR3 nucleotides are TGTGCCACTCAAGTCGGTTATTGGGCCGGGGAGCTGTTTTTT.